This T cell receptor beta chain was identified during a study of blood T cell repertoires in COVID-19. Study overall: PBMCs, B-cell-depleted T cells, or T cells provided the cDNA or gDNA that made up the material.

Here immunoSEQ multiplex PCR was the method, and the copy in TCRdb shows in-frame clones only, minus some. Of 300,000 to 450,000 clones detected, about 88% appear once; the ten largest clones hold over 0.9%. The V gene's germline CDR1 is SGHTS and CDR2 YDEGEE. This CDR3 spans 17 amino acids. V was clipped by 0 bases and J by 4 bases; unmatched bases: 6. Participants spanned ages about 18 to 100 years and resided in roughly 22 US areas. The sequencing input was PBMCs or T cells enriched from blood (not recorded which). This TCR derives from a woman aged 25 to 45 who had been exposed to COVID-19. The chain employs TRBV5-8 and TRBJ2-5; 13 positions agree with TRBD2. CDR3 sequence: CASSLGLAGGQGETQYF. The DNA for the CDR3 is TGTGCCAGCAGCTTGGGACTAGCGGGAGGCCAGGGAGAGACCCAGTACTTC. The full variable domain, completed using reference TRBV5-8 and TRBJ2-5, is EAGVTQSPTHLIKTRGQQATLRCSPISGHTSVYWYQQALGLGLQFLLWYDEGEERNRGNFPPRFSGRQFPNYSSELNVNALELEDSALYLCASSLGLAGGQGETQYFGPGTRLLVL.